The 12 T cell receptor beta chains in this list originate from one sample, sequenced in a study of TIL therapy for anti-PD-1-resistant metastatic lung cancer. As to time point: pre-treatment sample, taken before nivolumab and TIL therapy. The libraries were made with immunoSEQ v3. TCRdb's copy holds only in-frame clones and misses some; the assay was immunoSEQ multiplex PCR. Of about 19,000 clones detected, about 79% appear once; the ten largest clones hold around 7%. The source was blood, collected at baseline. The receptors were sampled from a person between 25 and 79 years old with non-small cell lung cancer.

The gene calls are TRBV25-1 and TRBJ2-5; the match to TRBD1 covers 7 bases. V lost 8 bases to trimming and J lost 7 bases; unmatched junction nucleotides: 10. This CDR3 has 13 amino acids. The germline V gene has CDR1 MGHDK and CDR2 SYGVNS. The CDR3 is CASVRQGAGTQYF. Written as DNA, the CDR3 is TGTGCCAGCGTTAGACAGGGCGCGGGGACCCAGTACTTC.

The rearrangement joins TRBV28 to TRBJ2-5, with D possibly being TRBD1 (6 bases). This CDR3 contains 14 residues. The germline V and J ends were trimmed by 6 bases and 4 bases, with 15 bases remaining between them. Germline V CDR1 and CDR2: MDHEN, SYDVKM. CDR3 in amino acids: CASRSQGGGETQYF. Written as DNA, the CDR3 is TGTGCCAGCAGGTCACAGGGTGGGGGAGAGACCCAGTACTTC. Supplemented by reference TRBV28 and TRBJ2-5, the full variable domain reads DVKVTQSSRYLVKRTGEKVFLECVQDMDHENMFWYRQDPGLGLRLIYFSYDVKMKEKGDIPEGYSVSREKKERFSLILESASTNQTSMYLCASRSQGGGETQYFGPGTRLLVL.

The J gene is TRBJ1-5, the V gene TRBV10-2, with no clear D. This CDR3 is 15 amino acids long. Per germline, CDR1 WSHSY and CDR2 SAAADI. Trimming removed 2 bases at V and 6 bases at J, with 14 bases between. This CDR3 is CASSEERGRSQPQHF. The CDR3 coding sequence is TGCGCCAGCAGTGAGGAGCGGGGTAGGAGTCAGCCCCAGCATTTT.

V gene TRBV10-2 combines with J gene TRBJ2-3; D gene uncertain. This CDR3 spans 16 amino acids. Per the germline V gene, CDR1 is WSHSY and CDR2 is SAAADI. V lost 4 bases, J lost 6 bases, and 20 bases lay in between. DNA of the CDR3: TGCGCCAGCAGTGGGGGAAGGGTCAGTTTGGAGGATACGCAGTATTTT. As protein: CASSGGRVSLEDTQYF.

The J gene is TRBJ2-7, the V gene TRBV29-1, with unresolved D. V was shortened by 0 bases and J by 6 bases, with 18 bases between the two germline ends. The germline V gene has CDR1 SQVTM and CDR2 ANQGSEA. This CDR3 has 15 amino acids. The CDR3 nucleotides read TGCAGCGTTGAAGAAGGGCCAGTTTCTACGGGCGAGCAGTACTTC. Amino acids: CSVEEGPVSTGEQYF.

This chain uses TRBV6-6 with TRBJ2-1, with a possible D match to TRBD1 (5 bases). This CDR3 has 14 amino acids. CDR1 and CDR2 from the germline V gene are MNHNY and SVGAGI (reference sequence). Trimming stripped 2 bases from V and 8 bases from J, with 13 bases between. The CDR3 spells CASSYEGKGHEQFF. DNA for the CDR3: TGTGCCAGCAGTTACGAAGGGAAGGGGCATGAGCAGTTCTTC.

The chain is built from TRBV6-1 and TRBJ2-1; 9 bases match TRBD2. V trimming: 4 bases; J trimming: 6 bases; junction bases outside the gene matches: 7. CDR3 length equals 15 residues. Germline-derived CDR1 and CDR2 are MNHNS and SASEGT. CDR3 loop: CASSAGRGGGNEQFF. In nucleotides, the CDR3 is TGTGCCAGCAGTGCGGGGCGGGGGGGCGGCAATGAGCAGTTCTTC.

The chain couples TRBV27 to TRBJ1-1; D remains ambiguous. The V gene lost 2 bases and the J gene lost 1 base, with 5 bases spanning the gap. This CDR3 region has 13 residues. Germline V gene data show CDR1 as MNHEY and CDR2 as SMNVEV (reference sequence). The CDR3, as DNA: TGTGCCAGCAGTTTACGTGGGAACACTGAAGCTTTCTTT. Translated: CASSLRGNTEAFF.

The gene calls are TRBV5-1 and TRBJ2-3; unclear D gene. V was trimmed by 4 bases and J by 0 bases, leaving 9 bases between them. Per germline, CDR1 SGHRS and CDR2 YFSETQ. CDR3 size: 14 residues. In DNA, the CDR3 is TGCGCCAGCAGCCCTCCGAGTAGCACAGATACGCAGTATTTT. Residues: CASSPPSSTDTQYF.

The V call is TRBV7-9, the J call TRBJ1-1; D call uncertain. Per the germline V gene, CDR1 is SEHNR and CDR2 is FQNEAQ (reference sequence). Deletions cut 2 bases from V and 11 bases from J, with 12 bases between. CDR3 length equals 12 residues. Here the CDR3 DNA reads TGTGCCAGCAGCTTAAAAGGAATCAGGGCTTTCTTT. Protein product: CASSLKGIRAFF.

This chain links TRBV28 with TRBJ1-4; possibly TRBD1 for D (6 bases). V was cut by 6 bases and J by 9 bases, with 14 bases left in between. Germline V lookup: CDR1 MDHEN, CDR2 SYDVKM. The CDR3 covers 13 residues. In DNA form, the CDR3 reads TGTGCCAGCAGACAGGGTCGGCCCAAAAAACTGTTTTTT. Its translation is CASRQGRPKKLFF. The whole variable domain, filled in from reference TRBV28 and TRBJ1-4, reads DVKVTQSSRYLVKRTGEKVFLECVQDMDHENMFWYRQDPGLGLRLIYFSYDVKMKEKGDIPEGYSVSREKKERFSLILESASTNQTSMYLCASRQGRPKKLFFGSGTQLSVL.

This clone has only one observation. The chain's CDR3 is CASSIGTGRGTEAFF. The CDR3 DNA is TGTGCCAGTAGTATAGGGACAGGACGGGGCACTGAAGCTTTCTTT. This chain joins TRBV19 and TRBJ1-1, with 7 bases aligning to TRBD1. The length of the CDR3 is 15 residues. Germline CDR1 and CDR2: LNHDA and SQIVND (reference sequence). V trimming: 1 base; J trimming: 4 bases; junction bases outside the gene matches: 6.